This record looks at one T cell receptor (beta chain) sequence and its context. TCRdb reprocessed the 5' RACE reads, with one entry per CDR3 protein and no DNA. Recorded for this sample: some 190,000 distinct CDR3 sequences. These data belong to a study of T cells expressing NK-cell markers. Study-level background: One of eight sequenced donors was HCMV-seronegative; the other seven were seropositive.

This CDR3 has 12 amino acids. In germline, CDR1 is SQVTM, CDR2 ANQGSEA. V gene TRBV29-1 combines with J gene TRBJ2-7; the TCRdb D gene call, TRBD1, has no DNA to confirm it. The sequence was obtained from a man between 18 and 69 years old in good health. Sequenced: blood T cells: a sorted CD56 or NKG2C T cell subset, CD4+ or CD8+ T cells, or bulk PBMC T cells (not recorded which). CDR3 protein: CSVRTGELEQYF.